A selection of T cell receptor beta chains follows, all from one sample in a study of T cells after yellow fever vaccination. TCRdb reanalysed the 5' RACE reads using MiXCR and keeps one entry per CDR3 protein. The table lists hundreds of thousands of distinct CDR3 sequences, approximately 13% of them singletons. Sequences were derived from PBMCs, sampled on the day of the yellow fever booster vaccination. The receptors come from a man aged 25 to 40 who received the YFV17D yellow fever vaccine. Both conserved end residues are part of each CDR3. D genes are given only for firm matches. Not all rows give a size; the values are once, few, many and, for expanded clones, a class.

j_gene	v_gene	d_gene	abundance	CDR3nt	CDR3aa
TRBJ2-1	TRBV20-1	.	few	TGCAGTGCTATTAAAGGTCGGCAGGCTGAGCAGTTCTTC	CSAIKGRQAEQFF
TRBJ2-7	TRBV14	.	few	TGTGCCAGCAGCCAAACCGGGAACCTCTACGAGCAGTACTTC	CASSQTGNLYEQYF
TRBJ2-1	TRBV20-1	TRBD2	.	TGCTGTGCCACATCGGGACTAGCGGGAGCTGAGCAGTTCTTC	CCATSGLAGAEQFF
TRBJ2-1	TRBV30	.	.	TGTGCCTGGAGTGTCCCTGGGTGGCGCGATGAGCAGTTCTTC	CAWSVPGWRDEQFF
TRBJ2-7	TRBV29-1	.	few	TGCAGCGTGACAGGTGTAGGCACCTACGAGCAGTACTTC	CSVTGVGTYEQYF
TRBJ2-5	TRBV7-2	.	.	TGTGCCAGCAGCTTAAAAAGGAGTTGGACAAGTGTGGAGACCCAGTACTTC	CASSLKRSWTSVETQYF
TRBJ2-1	TRBV7-6	TRBD2	.	TGTGCCAGCAGCGCTCGACTAGCGGGTCTCGATGAGCAGTTCTTC	CASSARLAGLDEQFF
TRBJ1-4	TRBV10-3	.	few	TGTGCCATCAGCCGAGGGGGTCTCCGGGGGAATGAAAAACTGTTTTTT	CAISRGGLRGNEKLFF
TRBJ2-2	TRBV11-1	.	few	TGTGCCAGCCTGGGAGGTACAGCGAACACGGGCAGGACCGGGGAGCTGTTTTTT	CASLGGTANTGRTGELFF
TRBJ2-3	TRBV6-2/TRBV6-3	TRBD2	few	TGTGCCAGCAGTTCCAGCGGGAGGGGCACAGATACGCAGTATTTT	CASSSSGRGTDTQYF
TRBJ1-2	TRBV20-1	.	.	TGCAGTGCTAGAGCCCAGGGCAGGGAGGGAACCTATGGCTACACCTTC	CSARAQGREGTYGYTF
TRBJ1-2	TRBV20-1	.	few	TGCAGTGCAGGTTACGGGAATGGCTACACCTTC	CSAGYGNGYTF
TRBJ2-1	TRBV15	.	few	TGTGCCACCAGCTCCCGACGGGGAAACTCCTACAATGAGCAGTTCTTC	CATSSRRGNSYNEQFF
TRBJ2-3	TRBV6-5	.	.	TGTGCCAGCAGCCGCCCTTTTGACGGTAGCACAGATACGCAGTATTTT	CASSRPFDGSTDTQYF
TRBJ2-7	TRBV7-9	.	.	TGTGCCAGCAGCTTACTGCTAGCAGAGGAGCAGTACTTC	CASSLLLAEEQYF
TRBJ2-7	TRBV5-1	TRBD2	.	TGCGCCAGCAGCTCCTTGACGACTAGCGGGAGGGTCTACGAGCAGTACTTC	CASSSLTTSGRVYEQYF
TRBJ2-3	TRBV7-6	TRBD2	.	TGTGCCAGCAGCCCAGAGGTTAGTAGCGGGAGTTCAGATACGCAGTATTTT	CASSPEVSSGSSDTQYF
TRBJ2-1	TRBV7-9	TRBD2	few	TGTGCCAGCAGCTTAACTAGCGTGGAGGAGCAGTTCTTC	CASSLTSVEEQFF
TRBJ2-7	TRBV6-2/TRBV6-3	.	few	TGTGCCAGCAGACGGGACGGCAACTACGAGCAGTACTTC	CASRRDGNYEQYF
TRBJ2-2	TRBV7-3	TRBD1	few	TGTGCCAGCGGAGCGACAGGGGTTACCGGGGAGCTGTTTTTT	CASGATGVTGELFF
TRBJ2-2	TRBV15	.	few	TGTGCCACCAGCAGAGTGCGGACAGTCAACACCGGGGAGCTGTTTTTT	CATSRVRTVNTGELFF
TRBJ2-1	TRBV29-1	.	many	TGCAGCGTTCCGAGACGTGGGGACACCCTCCGTGTTCAGCAGTTCTTC	CSVPRRGDTLRVQQFF
TRBJ2-4	TRBV5-4	TRBD2	.	TGTGCCAGCAGCGGACCGGGGGGAAACATTCAGTACTTC	CASSGPGGNIQYF
TRBJ2-1	TRBV20-1	TRBD1	.	TGCAGTGCTATCAGGGGGCAATACAATGAGCAGTTCTTC	CSAIRGQYNEQFF
TRBJ2-5	TRBV6-5	.	.	TGTGCCAGCATCGCTGAAGAGACCCAGTACTTC	CASIAEETQYF
TRBJ2-7	TRBV7-2	TRBD1	.	TGTGCCAGCAGCTATGCGTCTGTGGGACAGTCATACTTC	CASSYASVGQSYF
TRBJ2-7	TRBV5-1	TRBD2	.	TGCGCCAGCAGCGCCCAGACTAGCACCCACGAGCAGTACTTC	CASSAQTSTHEQYF
TRBJ2-7	TRBV6-5	TRBD2	few	TGTGCCAGCAGTTGGACTAGCGGGAGCAACGAGCAGTACTTC	CASSWTSGSNEQYF
TRBJ2-2	TRBV20-1	.	.	TGCAGTGCCCCATTGCCTCGCACCGGGGAGCTGTTTTTT	CSAPLPRTGELFF
TRBJ2-1	TRBV10-3	.	few	TGTGCCATCAGTGAGTCGGTTTTCAATGAGCAGTTCTTC	CAISESVFNEQFF
TRBJ1-5	TRBV7-2	.	.	TGTGCCAGCAGCGAGAGTCTACAGCCCCAGCATTTT	CASSESLQPQHF
TRBJ2-1	TRBV7-6	.	few	TGTGCCAGCAGTTCCGGGACCCCTAACTACAATGAGCAGTTCTTC	CASSSGTPNYNEQFF
TRBJ2-1	TRBV10-3	TRBD2	.	TGTGCCACCGGGACTAGCGGGGACAATGAGCAGTTCTTC	CATGTSGDNEQFF
TRBJ1-6	TRBV27	.	.	TGTGCCAGCAGTTTAGGGGGCCAGGTTTCTTCACCCCTCCACTTT	CASSLGGQVSSPLHF
TRBJ2-7	TRBV7-9	.	.	TGTGCCAGCAGACCCCAGGGGAGCTCCTACGAGCAGTACTTC	CASRPQGSSYEQYF